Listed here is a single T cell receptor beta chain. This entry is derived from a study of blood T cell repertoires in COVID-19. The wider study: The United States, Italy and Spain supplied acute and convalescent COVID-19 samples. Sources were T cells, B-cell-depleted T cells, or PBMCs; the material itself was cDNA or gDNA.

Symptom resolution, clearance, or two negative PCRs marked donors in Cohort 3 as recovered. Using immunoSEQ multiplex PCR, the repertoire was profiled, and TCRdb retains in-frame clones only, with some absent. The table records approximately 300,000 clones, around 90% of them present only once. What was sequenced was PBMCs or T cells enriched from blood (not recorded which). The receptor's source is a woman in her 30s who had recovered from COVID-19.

The CDR3 DNA sequence: TGTGCCAGCAGCTTGGAACCGGGGGGCTATGGCTACACCTTC. This sequence encodes CASSLEPGGYGYTF. The chain is built from TRBV5-5 and TRBJ1-2; the D gene is possibly TRBD1 (5 bases). Trimming pared 0 bases from V and 4 bases from J, leaving 10 bases between. The CDR3 is made up of 14 amino acids. Germline lookup yields CDR1 SGHKS and CDR2 YYEKEE (reference sequence).